This paragraph covers one T cell receptor (beta chain) sequence. These data come from a study of blood T cell repertoires in COVID-19. Study information: PBMCs, B-cell-depleted T cells, or T cells provided the cDNA or gDNA that made up the material.

Per the original methods: The assay estimated nucleated cells by amplifying reference gene primers. The assay was immunoSEQ multiplex PCR, and TCRdb's table has in-frame clones only and misses some. V, J and clone size are those of that table, while D and trimming were read from the DNA. The sample includes tens of thousands of clones, over 65% of them seen just once. CDR1 is MNHNS, CDR2 SASEGT, per germline. The CDR3 loop spans 19 amino acids. J was trimmed by 1 base and V by 1 base; bases with no gene match: 6. This clonotype was obtained from a man in his fifties with active or convalescent COVID-19. The chain is built from TRBV6-1 and TRBJ2-2; TRBD2 matches at 13 bases. Input material: peripheral blood. For the CDR3, the DNA is TGTGCCAGCAGTGAAGTGCGGACTAGCGGGGGAATGAACACCGGGGAGCTGTTTTTT. This codes for CASSEVRTSGGMNTGELFF.